The clone carrying this TCR beta chain was seen more than once but under ten times. Its antigen is not identified. The length of the CDR3 is 14 residues. Trimming cost V 5 bases and J 2 bases, with 12 bases left between them. Per germline, CDR1 MNHEY and CDR2 SVGEGT. For every donor, a draw yielded around 9.4 milliliters of peripheral blood. This sample stems from a study of blood T cells in healthy people across ages. Whole-study results and caveats: With naive T cell percentage, TCR beta diversity showed a strong correlation. PBMCs that were unsorted prevented a conclusive naive versus antigen-experienced comparison.

Sample-barcoded 5' priming and a J-beta primer mix drove a second PCR of 7 to 11 cycles. TCRdb passed the 5' RACE reads through MiXCR, listing each CDR3 protein once. The sample yields some 1 million distinct CDR3 sequences, 35% to 55% seen once. The sample was blood. The origin of this receptor is a woman aged 55-69 years in good health. V usage is TRBV6-2 or TRBV6-3 and J usage is TRBJ2-5; tentative D call: TRBD1 (5 bases). The CDR3 DNA sequence: TGTGCCAGCAGTGATGGGGCGGCACAAGAGACCCAGTACTTC. Protein product: CASSDGAAQETQYF.